The entry below describes one TCR beta chain. This sample was taken from a study of blood T cell repertoires in COVID-19. Study in general: Acute and convalescent COVID-19 specimens originated in the United States, Italy and Spain.

The ends were cut back, 4 bases at V and 3 bases at J, with 13 bases in the middle. The germline gives CDR1 SGHRS, CDR2 YFSETQ. The CDR3 contains 15 residues. The method was immunoSEQ multiplex PCR; TCRdb's version includes in-frame clones alone and lacks a portion of them. This table holds 140,000 or so clones, about 87% found once. The source is a woman older than 75 with acute or convalescent COVID-19. The J gene is TRBJ1-4, the V gene TRBV5-1; a possible D gene is TRBD1 (6 bases). Material: peripheral blood. The DNA of the CDR3 is TGCGCCAGCAGCCCACAGACAGGTCCTAATGAAAAACTGTTTTTT. Encoded protein: CASSPQTGPNEKLFF.